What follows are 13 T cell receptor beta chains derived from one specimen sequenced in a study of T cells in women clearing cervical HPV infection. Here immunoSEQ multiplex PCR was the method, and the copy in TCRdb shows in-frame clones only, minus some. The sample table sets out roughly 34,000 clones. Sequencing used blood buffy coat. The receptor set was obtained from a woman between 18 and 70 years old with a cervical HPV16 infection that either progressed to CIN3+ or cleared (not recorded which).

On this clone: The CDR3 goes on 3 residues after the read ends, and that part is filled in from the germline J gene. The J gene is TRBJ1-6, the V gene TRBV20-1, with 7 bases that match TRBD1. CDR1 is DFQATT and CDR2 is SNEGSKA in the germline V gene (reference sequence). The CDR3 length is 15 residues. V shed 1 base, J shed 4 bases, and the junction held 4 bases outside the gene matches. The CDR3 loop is CSARAQGGYNSPLHF. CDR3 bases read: TGCAGTGCTAGAGCGCAGGGGGGATATAATTCACCC.

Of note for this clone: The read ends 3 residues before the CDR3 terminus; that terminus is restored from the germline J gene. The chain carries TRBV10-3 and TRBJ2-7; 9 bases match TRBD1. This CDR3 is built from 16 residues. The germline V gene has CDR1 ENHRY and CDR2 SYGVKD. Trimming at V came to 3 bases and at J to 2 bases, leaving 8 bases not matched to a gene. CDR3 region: CAISDTLGQGPYEQYF. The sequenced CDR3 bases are TGTGCCATCAGTGATACCTTGGGACAGGGACCCTACGAG.

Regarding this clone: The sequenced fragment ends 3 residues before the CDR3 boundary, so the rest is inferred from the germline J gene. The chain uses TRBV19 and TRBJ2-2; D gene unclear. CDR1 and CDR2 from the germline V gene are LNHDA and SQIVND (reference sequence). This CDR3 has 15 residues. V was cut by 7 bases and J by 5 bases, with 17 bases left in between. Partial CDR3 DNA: TGTGCCAGTACCCCCTTCTCCCGAGGTACCGGGGAG. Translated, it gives CASTPFSRGTGE. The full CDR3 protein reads CASTPFSRGTGELFF.

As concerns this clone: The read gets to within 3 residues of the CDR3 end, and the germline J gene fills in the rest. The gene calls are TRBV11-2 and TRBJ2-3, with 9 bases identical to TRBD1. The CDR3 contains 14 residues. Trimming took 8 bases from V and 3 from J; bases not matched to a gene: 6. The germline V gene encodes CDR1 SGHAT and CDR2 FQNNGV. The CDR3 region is CASSRDRETDTQYF. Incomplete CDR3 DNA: TGTGCCAGCTCCCGGGACAGGGAAACAGATACG.

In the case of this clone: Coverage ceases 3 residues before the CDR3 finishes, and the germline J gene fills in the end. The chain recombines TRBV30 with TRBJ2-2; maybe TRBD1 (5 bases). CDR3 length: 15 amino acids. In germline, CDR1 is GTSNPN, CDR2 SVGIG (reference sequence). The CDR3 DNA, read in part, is TGTGCCTGGAGTTCGCAGCAAGCTGGGGCCAACGTG. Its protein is CAWSSQQAGANV. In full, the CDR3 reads CAWSSQQAGANVLFF.

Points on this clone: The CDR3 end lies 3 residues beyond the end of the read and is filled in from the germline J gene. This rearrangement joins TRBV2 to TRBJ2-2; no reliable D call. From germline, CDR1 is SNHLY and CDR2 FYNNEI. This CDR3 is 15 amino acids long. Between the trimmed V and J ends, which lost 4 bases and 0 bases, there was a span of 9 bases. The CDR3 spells CASSGTRTNTGELFF. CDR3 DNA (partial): TGTGCCAGCAGTGGCACTCGCACGAACACCGGGGAG.

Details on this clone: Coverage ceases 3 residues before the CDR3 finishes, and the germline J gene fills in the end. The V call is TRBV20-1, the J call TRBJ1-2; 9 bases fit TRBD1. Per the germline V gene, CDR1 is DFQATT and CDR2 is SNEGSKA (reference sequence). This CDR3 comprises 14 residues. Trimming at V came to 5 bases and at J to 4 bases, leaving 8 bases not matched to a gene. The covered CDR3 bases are TGCAGTGCTCGGGACAGGGACTTTGGCTATGGC. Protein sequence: CSARDRDFGYG. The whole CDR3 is CSARDRDFGYGYTF.

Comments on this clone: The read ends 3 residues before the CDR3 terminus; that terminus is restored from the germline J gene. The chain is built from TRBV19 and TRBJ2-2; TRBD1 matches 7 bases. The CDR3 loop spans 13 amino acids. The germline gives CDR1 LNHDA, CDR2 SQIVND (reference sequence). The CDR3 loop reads CASQDRVGEKLFF. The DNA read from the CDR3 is TGTGCCAGTCAAGACAGGGTCGGGGAAAAG.

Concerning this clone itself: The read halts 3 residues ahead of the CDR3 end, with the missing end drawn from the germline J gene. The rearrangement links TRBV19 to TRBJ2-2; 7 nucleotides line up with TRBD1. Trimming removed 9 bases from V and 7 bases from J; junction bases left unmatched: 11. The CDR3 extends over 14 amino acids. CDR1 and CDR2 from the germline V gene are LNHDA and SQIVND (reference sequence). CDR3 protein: CASSRAGGIGELFF. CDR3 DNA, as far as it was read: TGTGCCAGCTCCCGGGCAGGGGGAATCGGGGAG.

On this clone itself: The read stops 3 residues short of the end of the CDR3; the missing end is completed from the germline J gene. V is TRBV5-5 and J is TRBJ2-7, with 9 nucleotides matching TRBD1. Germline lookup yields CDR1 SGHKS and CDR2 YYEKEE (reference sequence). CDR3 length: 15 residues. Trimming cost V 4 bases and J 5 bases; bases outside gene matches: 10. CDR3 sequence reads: CASSPKPGQGNEQYF. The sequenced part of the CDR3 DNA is TGTGCCAGCAGCCCAAAGCCGGGACAGGGCAACGAG.

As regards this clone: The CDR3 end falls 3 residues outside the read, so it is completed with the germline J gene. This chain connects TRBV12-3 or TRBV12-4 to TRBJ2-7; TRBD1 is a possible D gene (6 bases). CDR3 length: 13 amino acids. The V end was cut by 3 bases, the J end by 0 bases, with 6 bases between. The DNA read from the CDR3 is TGTGCCAGCAGTTTGGGACACTCCTACGAG. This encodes CASSLGHSYE. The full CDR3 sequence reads CASSLGHSYEQYF.

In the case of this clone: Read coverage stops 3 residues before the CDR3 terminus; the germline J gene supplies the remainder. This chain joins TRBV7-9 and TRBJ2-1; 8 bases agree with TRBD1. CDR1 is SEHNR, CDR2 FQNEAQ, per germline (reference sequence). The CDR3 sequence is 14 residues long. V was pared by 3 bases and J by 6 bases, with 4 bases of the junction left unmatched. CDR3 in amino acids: CASSFRDRPNEQFF. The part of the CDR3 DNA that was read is TGTGCCAGCAGCTTCCGGGACAGGCCCAATGAG. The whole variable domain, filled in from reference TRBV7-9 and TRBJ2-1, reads DTGVSQNPRHKITKRGQNVTFRCDPISEHNRLYWYRQTLGQGPEFLTYFQNEAQLEKSRLLSDRFSAERPKGSFSTLEIQRTEQGDSAMYLCASSFRDRPNEQFFGPGTRLTVL.

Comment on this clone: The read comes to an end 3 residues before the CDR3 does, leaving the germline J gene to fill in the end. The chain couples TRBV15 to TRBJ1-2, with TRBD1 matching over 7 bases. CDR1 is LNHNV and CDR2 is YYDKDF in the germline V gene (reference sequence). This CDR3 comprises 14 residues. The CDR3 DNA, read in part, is TGTGCCACCGGGGATGACAGGGTATCAGATACC. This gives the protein CATGDDRVSDT. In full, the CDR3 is CATGDDRVSDTYTF.